This T cell receptor beta chain was identified during a study of cytomegalovirus exposure and HLA in healthy donors. Regarding the study as a whole: A later examination showed that TCR association rates differed by HLA locus, with DRB1 most and HLA-C fewest. Overall, approximately 150 TCR beta chains were annotated as cytomegalovirus-associated.

This clone was picked up a small number of times. Its antigen is still unknown. The V gene's germline CDR1 is SGHTA and CDR2 FQGTGA. V was trimmed by 5 bases and J by 0 bases, leaving 15 bases between them. This CDR3 has 16 residues. The study ran its PCR with 60 Vbeta and 13 Jbeta primers. Assay: immunoSEQ multiplex PCR; the TCRdb copy retains only in-frame clones and omits some. The sample contains about 120,000 clones, 8% to 11% of which appear only once. The gene calls are TRBV7-3 and TRBJ2-3; D possibly corresponds to TRBD1 (6 bases). Material: PBMCs. The clonotype comes from a woman aged 18-35 years in good health and CMV-seropositive. CDR3 protein: CASSPMGAYSTDTQYF. CDR3 nucleotide sequence: TGTGCCAGCAGCCCCATGGGGGCCTATAGCACAGATACGCAGTATTTT.